This is a list of T cell receptor beta chains from one sample in a study of blood T cell repertoires in COVID-19. The assay was immunoSEQ multiplex PCR, and TCRdb's table has in-frame clones only and misses some. Among tens of thousands of clones listed, around 91% were seen once. Source material: peripheral blood. The source of these receptors is an older woman with active COVID-19. CDR3s include the opening cysteine and the closing phenylalanine or tryptophan. A D gene is named only where the DNA matches it firmly. Rows give clone size only sometimes, using once, few, many, or a class for an expanded clone.

d_gene	v_gene	j_gene	abundance	CDR3nt	CDR3aa
NA	TRBV6-5	TRBJ1-1	NA	TGTGCCAGCAGTAGGGACGGGGGGAACACTGAAGCTTTCTTT	CASSRDGGNTEAFF
NA	TRBV29-1	TRBJ1-2	NA	TGCAGCGCCCGGCCCCCAGGGGAGGGCTACACCTTC	CSARPPGEGYTF
TRBD1	TRBV4-1	TRBJ2-1	NA	TGCGCCAGCAGCCTTGGACAGGGAATCGATGAGCAGTTCTTC	CASSLGQGIDEQFF
TRBD1	TRBV7-9	TRBJ1-1	NA	TGTGCCAGCAGCTTGGGGACAGGGCCAAGAGGGGAAGCTTTCTTT	CASSLGTGPRGEAFF
NA	TRBV6-5	TRBJ1-3	NA	TGTGCCAGCACTCCCGGTGGGGGGTCTGGAAACACCATATATTTT	CASTPGGGSGNTIYF
TRBD2	TRBV15	TRBJ2-1	NA	TGTGCCACCAGCAGAGAGGTTAGCGGGGCCGGGACCTACAATGAGCAGTTCTTC	CATSREVSGAGTYNEQFF
NA	TRBV3-1/TRBV3-2	TRBJ1-5	NA	TGTGCCAGCTCGCAGGGCAATCAGCCCCAGCATTTT	CASSQGNQPQHF
TRBD2	TRBV7-9	TRBJ2-5	NA	TGTGCCAGCAGCTTAGTTTCTAGCGGGGTACAAGAGACCCAGTACTTC	CASSLVSSGVQETQYF
NA	TRBV5-1	TRBJ1-6	NA	TGCGCCAGCAGTGCAGGGTATAGTAATTCACCCCTCCACTTT	CASSAGYSNSPLHF
TRBD1	TRBV4-2	TRBJ1-2	NA	TGTGCCAGCAGCCACTCCGGGACAGGGGGCGCCGAGGGGGGCTACACCTTC	CASSHSGTGGAEGGYTF
NA	TRBV20-1	TRBJ2-7	NA	TGCAGTGCTAGTAGGCGGGGCGAGCAGTACTTC	CSASRRGEQYF
NA	TRBV5-1	TRBJ1-1	NA	TGCGCCAGCAGCCTACAGGGTTTATTGAACACTGAAGCTTTCTTT	CASSLQGLLNTEAFF
NA	TRBV7-8	TRBJ2-3	NA	TGTGCCAGCAGCCCACAGGGCCGCACAGATACGCAGTATTTT	CASSPQGRTDTQYF
NA	TRBV3-1/TRBV3-2	TRBJ1-2	NA	TGTGCCAGCAGCCCCGGGAGAGGACGGGACACCTTC	CASSPGRGRDTF
NA	TRBV5-4	TRBJ2-5	NA	TGTGCCAGCAGCTTAAAAAAGGGGCAAGAGACCCAGTACTTC	CASSLKKGQETQYF
NA	TRBV6-5	TRBJ2-1	NA	TGTGCCAGCAGGAGGGAGGCAACGCGGTACAATGAGCAGTTCTTC	CASRREATRYNEQFF
NA	TRBV5-4	TRBJ1-6	NA	TGTGCCAGCAGCTCCCCAGATTCACCCCTCCACTTT	CASSSPDSPLHF
TRBD2	TRBV9	TRBJ2-5	few	TGTGCCAGCAGCGTAGGCCCTACCGGGGGGATACAAGAGACCCAGTACTTC	CASSVGPTGGIQETQYF
NA	TRBV9	TRBJ2-7	NA	TGTGCTAGCAGCGTGGGGCGGGCGGGGGCCCGGCACGAGCAGTACTTC	CASSVGRAGARHEQYF
NA	TRBV21-1	TRBJ2-3	NA	TGTGCCAGCAGCAAACGCGCGCCCGCAGGGAATGGACATCCGGGTGGGACAGATACGCAGTATTTT	CASSKRAPAGNGHPGGTDTQYF
TRBD1	TRBV9	TRBJ1-6	NA	TGTGCCAGCAGCGGGACAGGGGTTAATTCACCCCTCCACTTT	CASSGTGVNSPLHF
TRBD1	TRBV5-1	TRBJ1-2	NA	TGCGCCAGCAGCAACAGGGGGGCCAACTATGGCTACACCTTC	CASSNRGANYGYTF
NA	TRBV9	TRBJ1-3	NA	TGTGCCAGCAGCGTACTCGCGGAGGAGAGTGGAAACACCATATATTTT	CASSVLAEESGNTIYF
TRBD2	TRBV4-2	TRBJ2-7	NA	TGTGCCAGCAGCCAAGATGCAGGCGGGGGGGGGTACGAGCAGTACTTC	CASSQDAGGGGYEQYF
TRBD1	TRBV5-1	TRBJ2-3	NA	TGCGCCAGCAGCCGCGGACAGGGCACAGATACGCAGTATTTT	CASSRGQGTDTQYF
NA	TRBV6-4	TRBJ2-7	NA	TGTGCCAGCAAAGGGGCTTCATTGTACGAGCAGTACTTC	CASKGASLYEQYF
NA	TRBV7-3	TRBJ1-1	NA	TGTGCCAGCAGCCCCGGGCGGGACACTGAAGCTTTCTTT	CASSPGRDTEAFF
NA	TRBV18	TRBJ1-2	NA	TGTGCCAGCTCACCATCGGGTAACTATGGCTACACCTTC	CASSPSGNYGYTF
NA	TRBV5-4	TRBJ2-5	NA	TGTGCCAGCAGCTCCCTAGAGACCCAGTACTTC	CASSSLETQYF
TRBD2	TRBV6-2/TRBV6-3	TRBJ2-1	NA	TGTGCCAGCAGGCCTCCTAGCGGGGGGGCTGTTGAGCAGTTCTTC	CASRPPSGGAVEQFF
NA	TRBV5-8	TRBJ1-1	NA	TGTGCCAGCAGCTTAAGGGACATTGGGGACATTGTAGACACTGAAGCTTTCTTT	CASSLRDIGDIVDTEAFF
TRBD2	TRBV15	TRBJ2-3	NA	TGTGCCACCAGCAGAGGATTCGGGGGGGGATACACAGATACGCAGTATTTT	CATSRGFGGGYTDTQYF
NA	TRBV5-4	TRBJ2-6	NA	TGTGCCAGTAAACGGGATAGTATTGGGGCCAACGTCCTGACTTTC	CASKRDSIGANVLTF
NA	TRBV11-3	TRBJ2-2	NA	TGTGCCAGCAGCTTAGACAGGGGTGGCACCGGGGAGCTGTTTTTT	CASSLDRGGTGELFF
TRBD2	TRBV19	TRBJ2-1	NA	TGTGCCAGTAGTATCGAGCGGGGCTACAATGAGCAGTTCTTC	CASSIERGYNEQFF
TRBD2	TRBV7-3	TRBJ2-1	NA	TGTGCCAGCAGCCCTAGCGGACCCTACAATGAGCAGTTCTTC	CASSPSGPYNEQFF
NA	TRBV5-4	TRBJ2-5	NA	TGTGCCAGCAGTTTACCCCCCTACCTAGAGACCCAGTACTTC	CASSLPPYLETQYF
NA	TRBV7-2	TRBJ1-1	NA	TGTGCCAGCAGCTTAGCGCTGGGGGGGACTGAAGCTTTCTTT	CASSLALGGTEAFF
NA	TRBV6-5	TRBJ1-2	NA	TGTGCCAGCACCTCGGGAGGGGTAGCTAACTATGGCTACACCTTC	CASTSGGVANYGYTF
TRBD1	TRBV7-3	TRBJ1-3	NA	TGTGCCAGCAGCCCAGGGACAGGGGCTAACACCATATATTTT	CASSPGTGANTIYF
TRBD1	TRBV19	TRBJ1-2	NA	TGTGCCAGTAGAAAAACAGGGGGATCCAAGGACCTCTATGGCTACACCTTC	CASRKTGGSKDLYGYTF
NA	TRBV6-6	TRBJ1-1	NA	TGTGCCAGCAGACCGCAGGGGACTGAAGCTTTCTTT	CASRPQGTEAFF
TRBD2	TRBV7-2	TRBJ2-3	NA	TGTGCCAGCAGCTTAAGAGCGGGGAGCACAGATACGCAGTATTTT	CASSLRAGSTDTQYF
TRBD1	TRBV7-9	TRBJ2-7	NA	TGTGCCAGCAGCTTCGGACAGGGTATCTACGAGCAGTACTTC	CASSFGQGIYEQYF
NA	TRBV2	TRBJ1-1	NA	TGTGCCAGCAGTGACCCACAGGGAAAATCTGAAGCTTTCTTT	CASSDPQGKSEAFF
NA	TRBV3-1/TRBV3-2	TRBJ1-2	NA	TGTGCCAGCAGCCGAGGAGTCTATGGCTACACCTTC	CASSRGVYGYTF
TRBD2	TRBV6-5	TRBJ2-5	NA	TGTGCCAGCAGTTACGTTGCGGGGGAAGAGACCCAGTACTTC	CASSYVAGEETQYF
NA	TRBV7-2	TRBJ2-5	NA	TGTGCCAGCAGCTTGGAATGGACTCTGCTGAAGACCCAGTACTTC	CASSLEWTLLKTQYF
TRBD1	TRBV9	TRBJ2-3	NA	TGTGCCAGCAGCGCAGCCGGGACAGTGTCCACAGATACGCAGTATTTT	CASSAAGTVSTDTQYF
NA	TRBV5-1	TRBJ2-2	NA	TGCGCCAGCAGTTGGGGCCGTAGCACCGGGGAGCTGTTTTTT	CASSWGRSTGELFF
NA	TRBV7-2	TRBJ1-4	NA	TGTGCCAGCAGCCAGGTCGGGGGGATAAGGACGACTAATGAAAAACTGTTTTTT	CASSQVGGIRTTNEKLFF
NA	TRBV6-5	TRBJ2-3	NA	TGTGCCAGCAGTTACGGGGGGGCGAGAGATACGCAGTATTTT	CASSYGGARDTQYF
TRBD2	TRBV4-1	TRBJ2-1	NA	TGCGCCAGCAGTGGGAAATGGGGCGGGGGGGCTGGTGAGCAGTTCTTC	CASSGKWGGGAGEQFF
TRBD1	TRBV6-5	TRBJ1-2	NA	TGTGCCAGCAGTTACGGTGGACAGGACTATGGCTACACCTTC	CASSYGGQDYGYTF
NA	TRBV18	TRBJ2-5	NA	TGTGCCAGCTCACCCCCCGACAGAGAGACCCAGTACTTC	CASSPPDRETQYF